These 20 T cell receptor beta chains share one sample of origin, sequenced in a study of blood T cell repertoires in COVID-19 (TCRdb year 2020). Library method: the immunoSEQ multiplex PCR assay. In TCRdb, the immuneACCESS table is reduced to in-frame sequences with V and J assigned. These tables do not hold every clone; where another copy was compared, an unresolved V gene accounts for under half, and the others remain unexplained. The sample data list 210,000 or so clones, and roughly 85% of these were observed just once. Approximately 10% of the sample rests with the top ten. The material sequenced was PBMCs or T cells enriched from blood (not recorded which). All receptors come from a man in his thirties or forties who had recovered from COVID-19.

This chain connects TRBV5-5 to TRBJ2-2; 7 bases align to TRBD1. V gave up 0 bases and J gave up 2 bases; unmatched junction bases: 4. The CDR3 length is 16 residues. The germline V gene encodes CDR1 SGHKS and CDR2 YYEKEE (reference sequence). CDR3 loop: CASSLDGTVNTGELFF. The DNA of the CDR3 is TGTGCCAGCAGCTTGGACGGGACAGTTAACACCGGGGAGCTGTTTTTT.

The chain recombines TRBV5-5 with TRBJ1-2; 8 bases are a match to TRBD1. Germline V lookup: CDR1 SGHKS, CDR2 YYEKEE (reference sequence). This CDR3 is 13 amino acids long. V was pared by 2 bases and J by 7 bases, with 4 bases of the junction left unmatched. The DNA for the CDR3 is TGTGCCAGCAGCTTCGGACAGGGCTCTGGCTACACCTTC. Protein: CASSFGQGSGYTF. Full variable domain (missing parts from reference TRBV5-5 and TRBJ1-2): DAGVTQSPTHLIKTRGQQVTLRCSPISGHKSVSWYQQVLGQGPQFIFQYYEKEERGRGNFPDRFSARQFPNYSSELNVNALLLGDSALYLCASSFGQGSGYTFGSGTRLTVV.

The chain employs TRBV29-1 and TRBJ2-1; TRBD2 matches 8 bases. CDR3 size: 15 residues. Germline V CDR1 and CDR2: SQVTM, ANQGSEA. V lost 5 bases, J lost 0 bases, and 6 bases stayed unmatched. CDR3 in amino acids: CSVSGRGSSYNEQFF. The CDR3 DNA is TGCAGCGTTAGCGGGAGAGGGAGCTCCTACAATGAGCAGTTCTTC.

The V gene is TRBV3-1 (or the pseudogene TRBV3-2), the J gene TRBJ1-2; D is unresolved. This CDR3 is built from 16 residues. Germline V lookup: CDR1 LGHDT, CDR2 YNNKEL (reference sequence). V was cut by 0 bases and J by 1 base, with 12 bases left in between. The CDR3 coding sequence is TGTGCCAGCAGCCAAGAAACTACACTCGGTAACTATGGCTACACCTTC. Its translation: CASSQETTLGNYGYTF.

The rearrangement links TRBV11-3 to TRBJ2-7; D ambiguous. The CDR3 has 11 residues. Trimming stripped 5 bases from V and 6 bases from J, with 8 bases between. Germline V lookup: CDR1 SGHNT, CDR2 YENEEA. CDR3 coding DNA: TGTGCCAGCAGCCCAGTCCCCGAGCAGTACTTC. Translated, it gives CASSPVPEQYF.

As concerns this clone: Within the sample, other DNA sequences also encode this same CDR3. The chain couples TRBV28 to TRBJ2-7; 7 positions match TRBD2. From germline, CDR1 is MDHEN and CDR2 SYDVKM. The CDR3 length is 16 residues. The trim removed 4 bases at V and 5 bases at J, leaving 14 bases unmatched. CDR3 sequence reads: CASSSPSGKSFHEQYF. The CDR3 nucleotides read TGTGCCAGCAGTTCACCGAGCGGGAAATCCTTCCACGAGCAGTACTTC. The full variable domain, rest sourced from reference TRBV28 and TRBJ2-7, is DVKVTQSSRYLVKRTGEKVFLECVQDMDHENMFWYRQDPGLGLRLIYFSYDVKMKEKGDIPEGYSVSREKKERFSLILESASTNQTSMYLCASSSPSGKSFHEQYFGPGTRLTVT.

CDR3 in amino acids: CASTWGVTGGNSPLHF. CDR3 DNA: TGTGCCAGCACCTGGGGGGTGACAGGGGGGAATTCACCCCTCCACTTT. The chain is built from TRBV11-2 and TRBJ1-6; 9 bases agree with TRBD1. Germline assignment: CDR1 SGHAT and CDR2 FQNNGV. CDR3 length: 16 amino acids. Trimming took 7 bases from V and 7 from J; bases not matched to a gene: 11.

The rearrangement uses TRBV18 and TRBJ1-2; 7 positions agree with TRBD1. This CDR3 contains 13 residues. The ends lost 5 bases at V and 3 bases at J; junction bases unmatched: 3. Germline V gene sequence: CDR1 KGHSH, CDR2 LQKENI. In DNA, the CDR3 is TGTGCCAGCTCATGGGACAGAGACTATGGCTACACCTTC. Amino acids: CASSWDRDYGYTF.

The V gene is TRBV18, the J gene TRBJ1-2; tentative D call: TRBD1 (6 bases). Per the germline V gene, CDR1 is KGHSH and CDR2 is LQKENI. This CDR3 comprises 13 residues. V lost 2 bases to trimming and J lost 8 bases, with 12 bases between them. CDR3 in amino acids: CASSPNRAEGYTF. As DNA, the CDR3 is TGTGCCAGCTCACCAAACAGGGCTGAAGGCTACACCTTC.

CDR3 DNA: TGTGCCAGCAGGATAGCGGGACAACCTACCTACGAGCAGTACTTC. Amino acid sequence: CASRIAGQPTYEQYF. The V gene is TRBV6-5, the J gene TRBJ2-7, with TRBD2 matching over 8 bases. Unmatched junction bases numbered 9, after V lost 6 bases and J lost 2 bases. The CDR3 has 15 residues. CDR1 and CDR2 from the germline V gene are MNHEY and SVGAGI.

The chain recombines TRBV9 with TRBJ2-3; TRBD2 is a possible D gene (6 bases). Germline V gives CDR1 SGDLS, CDR2 YYNGEE. There are 15 residues in the CDR3. The V gene lost 0 bases and the J gene lost 1 base, with 9 bases spanning the gap. CDR3 sequence: CASSVGAGRTDTQYF. The CDR3 DNA is TGTGCCAGCAGCGTAGGGGCGGGGCGCACAGATACGCAGTATTTT.

The rearrangement joins TRBV2 to TRBJ2-1; D gene ambiguous. This CDR3 is 10 amino acids long. V lost 10 bases and J 12 bases, leaving 13 bases between the germline ends. Germline CDR1 SNHLY, CDR2 FYNNEI. The CDR3 sequence is CAIETHSQFF. The CDR3 nucleotides read TGTGCCATCGAGACTCACTCGCAGTTCTTC.

J is TRBJ1-1 and V is TRBV19; maybe TRBD1 (6 bases). The CDR3 length is 15 residues. Per germline, CDR1 LNHDA and CDR2 SQIVND (reference sequence). V was clipped by 4 bases and J by 2 bases, with 14 bases between them. The CDR3 DNA reads TGTGCCAGTAGTACGCGGGAGGGGGTAAACACTGAAGCTTTCTTT. It encodes CASSTREGVNTEAFF.

In its sample, this clone was seen once. The chain joins TRBV25-1 to TRBJ2-1; D unclear. CDR1 is MGHDK, CDR2 SYGVNS, per germline. The CDR3 totals 14 residues. Trimming removed 5 bases at V and 6 bases at J, with 14 bases between. The CDR3 sequence is CASSRSSSVNEQFF. The DNA of the CDR3 is TGTGCCAGCAGTAGATCAAGCTCCGTCAATGAGCAGTTCTTC.

The V call is TRBV11-2, the J call TRBJ1-2, with TRBD1 matching over 10 bases. The CDR3 is 16 amino acids. V was pared by 4 bases and J by 8 bases, with 13 bases of the junction left unmatched. Per the germline V gene, CDR1 is SGHAT and CDR2 is FQNNGV. The CDR3 DNA is TGTGCCAGCAGCTACAGACCCCTTGGGACAGGGGAGGGCTACACCTTC. Encoded protein: CASSYRPLGTGEGYTF.

The CDR3 here is CASSRDRGTYEQYF. The CDR3 DNA reads as TGTGCCAGCAGCCGAGACAGGGGAACCTACGAGCAGTACTTC. The chain links TRBV11-1 to TRBJ2-7, with TRBD1 matching over 8 bases. Germline loops: CDR1 SGHAT, CDR2 FQDESV (reference sequence). The CDR3 consists of 14 residues. V trimming: 5 bases; J trimming: 2 bases; junction bases outside the gene matches: 5.

The CDR3 sequence: CASSLVGLSKNEQFF. The DNA of the CDR3 is TGTGCCAGCAGCTTGGTGGGACTATCGAAAAATGAGCAGTTCTTC. This chain connects TRBV5-6 to TRBJ2-1; 7 bases map to TRBD2. V shed 0 bases and J 7 bases; nucleotides not matched to a gene: 7. Germline V gives CDR1 SGHDT, CDR2 YYEEEE. The CDR3 length is 15 residues.

The V call is TRBV7-8, the J call TRBJ2-1, with 13 bases fitting TRBD2. The V segment lost 1 base and the J segment 4 bases; nucleotides outside the gene matches: 7. Germline CDR1 reads SGHVS; CDR2 reads FQNEAQ. The CDR3 has 18 residues. Written as DNA, the CDR3 is TGTGCCAGCAGCTTAGTGTTGGGACTAGCGGGACCTTACAATGAGCAGTTCTTC. Amino acids: CASSLVLGLAGPYNEQFF.

This clone was recorded only once. The chain uses TRBV29-1 and TRBJ1-1; 9 bases agree with TRBD1. Losses at the gene ends were 7 bases for V and 2 bases for J; bases not matched to a gene: 17. The germline V gene has CDR1 SQVTM and CDR2 ANQGSEA. The CDR3 extends over 17 amino acids. CDR3 in amino acids: CSAPKPTGGLINTEAFF. The CDR3 region has the DNA TGCAGCGCCCCTAAACCTACAGGGGGCCTTATTAACACTGAAGCTTTCTTT.

This sequence joins TRBV5-6 and TRBJ2-7; a possible D gene is TRBD2 (6 bases). Germline lookup yields CDR1 SGHDT and CDR2 YYEEEE. Trimming took 2 bases from V and 6 from J, leaving 9 bases between them. The CDR3 runs to 12 residues. The CDR3 DNA reads as TGTGCCAGCAGCTTCCTGGGAGGCGAGCAGTACTTC. Protein product: CASSFLGGEQYF.